The present entry profiles one T cell receptor beta chain with its context. Its antigen is still unknown. Base qualities were left out, and no much larger clone turns up one base away. These data are taken from a study of blood T cells in healthy people across ages (dated by TCRdb to the mid-2010s). Context from the whole study: In model experiments, template switching captured roughly one uniquely barcoded TCR beta cDNA molecule for every two T cells. To avoid experimental bias, donors of different ages were randomly spread across the sequencing lanes. Using the same blood draw, the study looked at two additional independent replicas of 1 million unique cDNA reads for two donors, one aged 18 to 29 and the other aged 80 or older. To track age-related changes in TCR beta repertoire diversity, the study relied on deep sequencing normalized with unique cDNA molecular identifiers. Four age groups were formed from the donors: young (average approximately 15 years), middle-aged (approximately 40), aged (about 62) and long-lived (roughly 88). General conclusions and limits of the study: Conclusive comparison of naive and antigen-experienced compartments was prevented by the profiling of bulk unsorted PBMCs. Observed TCR beta diversity correlated strongly with the percentage of naive T cells measured by flow cytometry. Observed TCR beta diversity per million T cells fell roughly linearly with age, and a significant reduction was already apparent by age around 36. Because donor CMV infection status was unknown, age-related changes in expanded clonotypes were potentially confounded. Compared with the aged group, the long-lived group had more naive CD4+ T cells, fewer expanded clones and increased TCR diversity, suggesting age selection. Estimates of total diversity from one million sequenced T cells were regarded as lower bounds and underestimates.

The donors were some 39 Caucasian individuals from Russia, aged roughly 6 to 100 years, who were systemically healthy. Each donor gave ten milliliters of peripheral blood, drawn into EDTA-treated Vacutainer tubes. Ficoll-Paque density-gradient centrifugation was used to isolate PBMCs, with at least 7 million per sample. Total RNA was extracted from PBMCs with Trizol reagent, with at least 6 micrograms obtained per sample. For every donor, an aliquot of PBMCs went through flow cytometry to measure the percentages of naive CD45RAhigh/CD27high T cells. Libraries were constructed by 5' RACE. The sequencer listed for this sample is Illumina HiSeq 2500. A second PCR of roughly 7 to 11 cycles was performed with a sample-barcoded 5' primer and a J-beta primer mix. A template-switch 5' adaptor carrying 12 random nucleotides introduced a unique molecular identifier onto each TCR beta cDNA molecule. Each sample yielded at least 3 million CDR3-containing paired-end reads. First-strand cDNA was synthesized from all RNA with the Mint cDNA synthesis kit, primed by a TRBC-specific oligonucleotide. Following uracil-DNA glycosylase treatment, all cDNA underwent a first 18-cycle PCR with the universal primers M1SS and BC2_uni_R. Concerning the study's data processing: Normalization of each sample was performed by random selection of 1 million high-quality reads, each carrying a distinct molecular identifier. Reads with shared molecular identifiers were discarded instead of being binned into consensus sequences. MiTCR, with a Q25 quality threshold and the strictest error-elimination algorithm, was used for CDR3 identification, clonotype clustering and error correction. Lower-bound total TCR beta diversity was estimated with a nonparametric unseen species model using Euler transformation. The raw public reads went through TCRdb reprocessing: fastp at Q25, MiXCR clone calling, in-frame beta chains kept. Duplicate CDR3 protein sequences are folded into a single record with the most common DNA and genes. The V and J calls were determined by TCRdb, not by the authors. The sample has fewer than 750,000 distinct CDR3 sequences on record, more than 45% of them singletons. The ten largest account for approximately 13% of the sample.

From the cysteine up to the phenylalanine, the CDR3 has a length of 16 residues. Of the read, only the CDR3 DNA is kept; its 48 bases are in frame from base 1. Trimmed from V: 5 bases; trimmed from J: 2 bases; junction bases lacking a gene match: 11. CDR1 and CDR2 (SQVTM, ANQGSEA) derive from the germline V gene. In this chain, TRBV29-1 is recombined with TRBJ2-2; TRBD1 fits 7 bases in the junction. Sequencing input: blood. The clonotype originates from a woman older than 75 in good health. The DNA is as follows: TGCAGCGTTTCTCGCCGGGACAGAGCAAACACCGGGGAGCTGTTTTTT. It codes for CSVSRRDRANTGELFF.